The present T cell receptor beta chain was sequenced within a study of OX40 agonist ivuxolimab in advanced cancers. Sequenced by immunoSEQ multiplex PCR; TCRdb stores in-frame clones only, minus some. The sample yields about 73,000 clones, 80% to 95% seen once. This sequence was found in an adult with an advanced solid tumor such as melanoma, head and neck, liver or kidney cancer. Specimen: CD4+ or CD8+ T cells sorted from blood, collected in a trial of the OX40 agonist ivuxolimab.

CDR3 amino acids: CASSLVPGAQETQYF. The CDR3, as DNA: TGCGCCAGCAGCTTGGTTCCGGGGGCCCAAGAGACCCAGTACTTC. V gene TRBV5-1 combines with J gene TRBJ2-5; D may be TRBD1 or TRBD2 (6 bases each). V lost 0 bases and J 1 base, leaving 10 bases between the germline ends. This CDR3 spans 15 amino acids. CDR1 and CDR2 from the germline V gene are SGHRS and YFSETQ.